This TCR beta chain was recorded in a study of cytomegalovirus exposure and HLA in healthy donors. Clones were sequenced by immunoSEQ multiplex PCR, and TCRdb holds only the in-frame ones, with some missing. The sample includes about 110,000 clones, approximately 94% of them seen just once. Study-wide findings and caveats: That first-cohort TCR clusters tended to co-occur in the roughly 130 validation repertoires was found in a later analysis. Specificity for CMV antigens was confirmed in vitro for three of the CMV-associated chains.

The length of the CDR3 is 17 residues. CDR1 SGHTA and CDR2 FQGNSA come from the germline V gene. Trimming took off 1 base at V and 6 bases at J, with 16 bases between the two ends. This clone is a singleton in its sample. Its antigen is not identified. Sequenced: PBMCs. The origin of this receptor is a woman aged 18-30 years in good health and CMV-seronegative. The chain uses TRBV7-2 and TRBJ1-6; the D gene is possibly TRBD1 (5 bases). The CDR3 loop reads CASSLVGTGLINSPLHF. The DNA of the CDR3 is TGTGCCAGCAGCTTAGTCGGGACTGGACTAATTAATTCACCCCTCCACTTT.